Shown below are 20 T cell receptor beta chains from a single sample sequenced in a study of cytomegalovirus exposure and HLA in healthy donors. Both 60 Vbeta primers and 13 Jbeta primers went into the PCR. Assay used: immunoSEQ multiplex PCR; TCRdb lists only in-frame clones, some missing. The data show some 190,000 clones, around 80% seen once. The specimen was PBMCs. These receptor sequences come from a man between 18 and 35 years old in good health and CMV-seronegative.

The chain links TRBV5-6 to TRBJ2-3, with 9 bases fitting TRBD1. The CDR3 loop spans 15 amino acids. V shed 3 bases, J shed 1 base, and the junction held 3 bases outside the gene matches. Per the germline V gene, CDR1 is SGHDT and CDR2 is YYEEEE. Here the CDR3 DNA reads TGTGCCAGCAGCTACCGGGACAGGGGCACAGATACGCAGTATTTT. Translated, it gives CASSYRDRGTDTQYF.

This clone was counted between two and nine times. The V gene is TRBV6-5, the J gene TRBJ1-4; 7 positions match TRBD1. The J segment lost 11 bases and the V segment lost 0 bases, leaving 3 bases of the junction unmatched. Germline CDR1 reads MNHEY; CDR2 reads SVGAGI. The CDR3 has 13 residues. The CDR3 sequence is CASSYSTRGKLFF. The CDR3 nucleotides are TGTGCCAGCAGTTACTCAACCAGGGGGAAACTGTTTTTT.

V gene TRBV7-9 combines with J gene TRBJ1-1; a weak D match, TRBD1 (5 bases). The CDR3 contains 13 residues. Trimming stripped 5 bases from V and 10 bases from J, with 17 bases between. The germline gives CDR1 SEHNR, CDR2 FQNEAQ (reference sequence). CDR3 DNA: TGTGCCAGCAGCCGGGACGGCGGGGAAAGAGCTTTCTTT. Translated: CASSRDGGERAFF. Using reference TRBV7-9 and TRBJ1-1 for the parts outside the CDR3, the full variable domain is DTGVSQNPRHKITKRGQNVTFRCDPISEHNRLYWYRQTLGQGPEFLTYFQNEAQLEKSRLLSDRFSAERPKGSFSTLEIQRTEQGDSAMYLCASSRDGGERAFFGQGTRLTVV.

The V gene is TRBV6-5, the J gene TRBJ2-1, with TRBD1 matching over 8 bases. The length of the CDR3 is 15 residues. V dropped 3 bases and J dropped 6; count of bases not matched to a gene: 7. Per the germline V gene, CDR1 is MNHEY and CDR2 is SVGAGI. The CDR3 protein is CASSYRQGARNEQFF. As DNA, the CDR3 is TGTGCCAGCAGTTATCGGCAGGGGGCGCGCAATGAGCAGTTCTTC.

The chain links TRBV28 to TRBJ1-5; D is undetermined. The CDR3 contains 15 residues. The germline V gene encodes CDR1 MDHEN and CDR2 SYDVKM. Trimming took 2 bases from V and 2 from J, leaving 10 bases between them. CDR3 DNA sequence: TGTGCCAGCAGTTTAGGGCCTGAAGGCAATCAGCCCCAGCATTTT. It is translated as CASSLGPEGNQPQHF.

This chain connects TRBV18 to TRBJ2-7; 9 bases align to TRBD1. V dropped 1 base and J dropped 4; count of bases not matched to a gene: 17. The CDR3 runs 19 residues. Germline CDR1 is KGHSH and CDR2 is LQKENI. CDR3 nucleotide sequence: TGTGCCAGCTCACCACTGGGGACAGGGACCCGATCGAAGGAATACGAGCAGTACTTC. Translation gives CASSPLGTGTRSKEYEQYF.

The J gene is TRBJ2-5, the V gene TRBV9, with 9 positions matching TRBD1. The J call may be wrong; the DNA end is better matched by TRBJ2-7. The CDR3 covers 14 residues. Germline V gene data show CDR1 as SGDLS and CDR2 as YYNGEE. Here the CDR3 reads CASSVRDRAYEQYF. The CDR3 DNA follows: TGTGCCAGCAGCGTCCGGGACAGGGCCTACGAGCAGTACTTC.

This rearrangement joins TRBV7-6 to TRBJ2-7; TRBD1 is a possible D gene (5 bases). This CDR3 has 14 amino acids. V lost 5 bases and J 5 bases, leaving 16 bases between the germline ends. Per germline, CDR1 SGHVS and CDR2 FNYEAQ. CDR3 nucleotide sequence: TGTGCCAGCAGCCGCCGCCAGGGTGTCGACGAGCAGTACTTC. Protein product: CASSRRQGVDEQYF.

The rearrangement uses TRBV19 and TRBJ2-7, with D perhaps TRBD2 (6 bases). CDR1 is LNHDA and CDR2 is SQIVND in the germline V gene (reference sequence). V lost 5 bases and J 6 bases, leaving 20 bases between the germline ends. The CDR3 consists of 15 residues. The CDR3 DNA sequence: TGTGCCAGTAGTCTGGGGACTGTAGGCTCCATCGAGCAGTACTTC. This codes for CASSLGTVGSIEQYF.

The rearrangement links TRBV27 to TRBJ1-1; D not resolved. The CDR3 consists of 14 residues. V shed 3 bases and J shed 1 base, with 9 bases lying between them. The germline CDR1 and CDR2 sequences are MNHEY and SMNVEV (reference sequence). For the CDR3, the DNA is TGTGCCAGCAGTTTGGCTCGGGGGAACACTGAAGCTTTCTTT. Residues: CASSLARGNTEAFF.

Turning to this clone: The junction does not match germline at one end; this may be a read error. V gene TRBV27 combines with J gene TRBJ1-2; 7 bases are shared with TRBD1. Germline loops: CDR1 MNHEY, CDR2 SMNVEV (reference sequence). This CDR3 has 12 amino acids. The CDR3 DNA reads as TGTGCCAGCAGCCCCGGGACAGAAGGCTACCCCTTC. It yields the protein CASSPGTEGYPF.

The V gene is TRBV9, the J gene TRBJ1-2; tentative D call: TRBD1 (5 bases). The V end was cut by 0 bases, the J end by 4 bases, with 10 bases between. The germline gives CDR1 SGDLS, CDR2 YYNGEE. The CDR3 extends over 14 amino acids. CDR3 sequence reads: CASSVVQGPYGYTF. CDR3 bases: TGTGCCAGCAGCGTAGTCCAGGGCCCCTATGGCTACACCTTC.

The chain couples TRBV5-1 to TRBJ1-5; TRBD1 might be the D (6 bases). This CDR3 has 15 amino acids. The V end was cut by 4 bases, the J end by 3 bases, with 14 bases between. The germline V gene has CDR1 SGHRS and CDR2 YFSETQ. CDR3 sequence (DNA): TGCGCCAGCAGCCCCGGACAGAGCTCCAATCAGCCCCAGCATTTT. Translation: CASSPGQSSNQPQHF.

This chain links TRBV4-3 with TRBJ2-5; TRBD1 is a possible D gene (6 bases). Trimming took off 0 bases at V and 4 bases at J, with 9 bases between the two ends. The CDR3 loop spans 14 amino acids. From germline, CDR1 is LGHNA and CDR2 YSLEER. The CDR3 loop is CASSQERTVETQYF. The CDR3 DNA follows: TGCGCCAGCAGCCAAGAAAGGACAGTAGAGACCCAGTACTTC.

This sequence joins TRBV5-1 and TRBJ2-1; the match to TRBD2 covers 16 bases. J gave up 6 bases and V 6 bases, and 9 bases lay outside the gene matches. Germline V gives CDR1 SGHRS, CDR2 YFSETQ. This CDR3 contains 17 residues. CDR3 in amino acids: CASTPGLAGGPINEQFF. CDR3 bases: TGCGCCAGCACCCCGGGACTAGCGGGGGGGCCGATCAATGAGCAGTTCTTC.

This clone was picked up a small number of times. The CDR3 region has the DNA TGTGCTAGTGCCACGGCAAGGACTGAGTATAGCAATCAGCCCCAGCATTTT. Encoded protein: CASATARTEYSNQPQHF. The chain joins TRBV12-5 to TRBJ1-5; D not resolved. V was cut by 7 bases and J by 0 bases, with 19 bases left in between. Per germline, CDR1 LGHNT and CDR2 FRNRAP. This CDR3 is built from 17 residues.

The gene calls are TRBV5-6 and TRBJ2-6, with 8 bases matching TRBD1. J was trimmed by 4 bases and V by 4 bases; bases with no gene match: 10. The CDR3 runs to 17 residues. The germline CDR1 and CDR2 sequences are SGHDT and YYEEEE. The chain's CDR3 is CASSPRTGLRGANVLTF. In DNA, the CDR3 is TGTGCCAGCAGCCCCCGGACAGGGCTGAGAGGGGCCAACGTCCTGACTTTC. Together with reference TRBV5-6 and TRBJ2-6, the CDR3 gives the full variable domain: DAGVTQSPTHLIKTRGQQVTLRCSPKSGHDTVSWYQQALGQGPQFIFQYYEEEERQRGNFPDRFSGHQFPNYSSELNVNALLLGDSALYLCASSPRTGLRGANVLTFGAGSRLTVL.

The chain uses TRBV7-2 and TRBJ1-6, with 7 positions matching TRBD1. Germline V gene sequence: CDR1 SGHTA, CDR2 FQGNSA. Trimming took 3 bases from V and 5 from J; bases not matched to a gene: 4. The CDR3 is made up of 15 amino acids. CDR3 nucleotides: TGTGCCAGCAGCTTGACAGGGTCCCATAATTCACCCCTCCACTTT. Translation: CASSLTGSHNSPLHF.

V and J are TRBV27 and TRBJ2-7, with 11 nucleotides matching TRBD1. The V and J ends lost 5 bases and 3 bases, in that order; junction bases with no gene match: 6. CDR3 size: 15 residues. Looked up from germline, CDR1 is MNHEY and CDR2 is SMNVEV (reference sequence). CDR3 bases: TGTGCCAGCAGTCCGTCCGGGACAGGGGGCTACGAGCAGTACTTC. Protein sequence: CASSPSGTGGYEQYF.

V and J are TRBV5-6 and TRBJ1-1, with 7 bases lining up with TRBD1. V shed 4 bases, J shed 2 bases, and the junction held 2 bases outside the gene matches. Germline V gives CDR1 SGHDT, CDR2 YYEEEE. The CDR3 consists of 13 residues. In nucleotides, the CDR3 is TGTGCCAGCAGCCGACAGGGAAACACTGAAGCTTTCTTT. Its translation is CASSRQGNTEAFF.